This record looks at one TCR beta chain sequence and its context. Between the trimmed V and J ends, which lost 5 bases and 5 bases, there was a span of 15 bases. Germline CDR1 SGHTA, CDR2 FQGNSA. The CDR3 loop spans 14 amino acids. Patients at the Seattle site were enrolled during active infection and followed longitudinally. This sample stems from a study of blood T cell repertoires in COVID-19. Study background: The cDNA or gDNA used as material had been derived from T cells, B-cell-depleted T cells, or PBMCs.

Source study methods: Amplification from reference gene primers served as the basis for estimated nucleated cell counts. This table comes from immunoSEQ multiplex PCR, and its TCRdb copy is limited to in-frame clones, with some not included. The V and J calls and clone size were taken over from that table, and D and trimming were inferred from the DNA. Of approximately 250,000 clones listed, roughly 85% are singletons. The chain couples TRBV7-2 to TRBJ1-2, with D perhaps matching TRBD1 (5 bases). The sequenced sample consisted of peripheral blood. The sequence derives from a man in his forties or fifties with COVID-19, enrolled during active disease. DNA for the CDR3: TGTGCCAGCAGCATTGGGTACAGGAGTTATGGCTACACCTTC. Protein: CASSIGYRSYGYTF.